The present T cell receptor beta chain was sequenced within a study of PD-L1 blockade in urothelial cancer. Study information: Male patients with bladder-origin urothelial cancer numbered about nine tenths of the roughly 29. Patients' histories included 0 to 3 prior chemotherapy regimens.

Findings of the study overall: Below-median blood TCR clonality before treatment forecast better survival. It was durable-benefit patients whose tumor-associated blood clones expanded more at 3 weeks.

This CDR3 spans 12 amino acids. Germline assignment: CDR1 MNHEY and CDR2 SVGAGI. Germline trimming cut 7 bases from V and 4 bases from J; bases unmatched to any gene: 3. With regard to this clone: The target antigen is unknown.

This sample's time point: pretreatment peripheral blood. Sequencing used immunoSEQ multiplex PCR; TCRdb keeps in-frame clones, though not all of them. The sample consists of around 82,000 clones, around 84% of them appearing once. The sequence was obtained from a man aged 60-69 years with urothelial cancer. The sample was PBMCs, taken around atezolizumab (anti-PD-L1) treatment. The rearrangement links TRBV6-5 to TRBJ2-5, with 7 bases that match TRBD2. This CDR3 reads CASKAGVETQYF. CDR3 sequence (DNA): TGTGCCAGCAAGGCGGGAGTAGAGACCCAGTACTTC.